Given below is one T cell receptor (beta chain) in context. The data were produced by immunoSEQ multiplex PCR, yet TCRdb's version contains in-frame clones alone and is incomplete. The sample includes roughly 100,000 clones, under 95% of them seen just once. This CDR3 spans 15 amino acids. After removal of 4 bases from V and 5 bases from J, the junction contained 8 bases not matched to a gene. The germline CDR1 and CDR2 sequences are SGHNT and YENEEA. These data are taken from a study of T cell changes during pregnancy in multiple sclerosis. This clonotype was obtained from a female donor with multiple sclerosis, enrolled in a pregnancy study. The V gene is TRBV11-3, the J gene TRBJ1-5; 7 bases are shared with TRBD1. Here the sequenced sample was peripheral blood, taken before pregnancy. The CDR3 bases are TGTGCCAGCAGCTCGGGACAAACAGGGGATCAGCCCCAGCATTTT. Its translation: CASSSGQTGDQPQHF.